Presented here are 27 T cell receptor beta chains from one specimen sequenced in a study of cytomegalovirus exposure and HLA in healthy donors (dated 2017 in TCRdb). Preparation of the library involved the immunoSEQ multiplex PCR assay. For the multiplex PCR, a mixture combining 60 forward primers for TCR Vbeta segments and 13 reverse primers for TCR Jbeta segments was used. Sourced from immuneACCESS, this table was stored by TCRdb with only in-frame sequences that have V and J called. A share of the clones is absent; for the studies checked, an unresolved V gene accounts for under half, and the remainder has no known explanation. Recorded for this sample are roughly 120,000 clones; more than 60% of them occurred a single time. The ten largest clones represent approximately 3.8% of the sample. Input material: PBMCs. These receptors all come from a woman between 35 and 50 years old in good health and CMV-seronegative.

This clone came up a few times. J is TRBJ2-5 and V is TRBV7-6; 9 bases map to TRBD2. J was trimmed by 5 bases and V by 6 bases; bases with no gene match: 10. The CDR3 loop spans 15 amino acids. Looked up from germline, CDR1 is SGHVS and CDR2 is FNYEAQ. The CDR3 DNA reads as TGTGCCAGCAGTGCACAGGGACTAGCCTTGGAGACCCAGTACTTC. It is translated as CASSAQGLALETQYF.

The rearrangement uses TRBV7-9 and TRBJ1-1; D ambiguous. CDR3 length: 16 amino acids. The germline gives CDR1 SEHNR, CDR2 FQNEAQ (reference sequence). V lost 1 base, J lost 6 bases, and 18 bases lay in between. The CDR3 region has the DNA TGTGCCAGCAGCTTAGTCGGTGGTTCGGGAGGAGCTGAAGCTTTCTTT. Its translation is CASSLVGGSGGAEAFF.

CDR3 in DNA: TGTGCCAGCAGCCTTCGGACAGGGGCCTCTCTGGGCAATCAGCCCCAGCATTTT. This codes for CASSLRTGASLGNQPQHF. The chain carries TRBV28 and TRBJ1-5; TRBD1 agrees at 9 bases. Germline values: CDR1 MDHEN, CDR2 SYDVKM. This CDR3 has 18 residues. Trimming took 6 bases from V and 2 from J; bases not matched to a gene: 14.

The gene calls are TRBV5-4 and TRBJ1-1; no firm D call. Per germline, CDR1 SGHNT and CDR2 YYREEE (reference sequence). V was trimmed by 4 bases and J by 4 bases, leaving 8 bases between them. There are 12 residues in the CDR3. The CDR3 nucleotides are TGTGCCAGCAGCGGCCCGTCCACTGAAGCTTTCTTT. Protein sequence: CASSGPSTEAFF.

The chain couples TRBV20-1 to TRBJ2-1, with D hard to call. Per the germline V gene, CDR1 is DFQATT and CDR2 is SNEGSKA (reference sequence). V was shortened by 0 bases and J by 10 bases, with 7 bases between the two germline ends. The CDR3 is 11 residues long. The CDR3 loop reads CSARDPKEQFF. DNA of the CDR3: TGCAGTGCTAGAGATCCTAAAGAGCAGTTCTTC.

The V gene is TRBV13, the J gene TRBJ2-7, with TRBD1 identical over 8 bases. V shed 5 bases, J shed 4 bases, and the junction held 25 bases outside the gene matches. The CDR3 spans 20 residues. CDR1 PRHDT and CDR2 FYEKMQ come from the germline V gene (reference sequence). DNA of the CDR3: TGTGCCAGCAGCCCTCTGAGGACAGGGCTAGGGGGAGTGTGGTCTTACGAGCAGTACTTC. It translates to CASSPLRTGLGGVWSYEQYF. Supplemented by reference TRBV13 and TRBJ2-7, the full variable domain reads AAGVIQSPRHLIKEKRETATLKCYPIPRHDTVYWYQQGPGQDPQFLISFYEKMQSDKGSIPDRFSAQQFSDYHSELNMSSLELGDSALYFCASSPLRTGLGGVWSYEQYFGPGTRLTVT.

CDR3 in amino acids: CASSQKATGELFF. The CDR3 DNA follows: TGTGCCAGCAGCCAGAAAGCGACCGGGGAGCTGTTTTTT. The rearrangement uses TRBV7-6 and TRBJ2-2, with no clear D. Germline CDR1 is SGHVS and CDR2 is FNYEAQ. V lost 5 bases and J 5 bases, leaving 9 bases between the germline ends. CDR3 size: 13 residues.

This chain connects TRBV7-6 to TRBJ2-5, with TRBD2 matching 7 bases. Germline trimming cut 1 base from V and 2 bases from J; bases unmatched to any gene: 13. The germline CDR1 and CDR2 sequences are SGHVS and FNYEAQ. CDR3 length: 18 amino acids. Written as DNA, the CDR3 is TGTGCCAGCAGCTTAGTGCGCTTTGGGCTAGCGGAACAAGAGACCCAGTACTTC. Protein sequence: CASSLVRFGLAEQETQYF.

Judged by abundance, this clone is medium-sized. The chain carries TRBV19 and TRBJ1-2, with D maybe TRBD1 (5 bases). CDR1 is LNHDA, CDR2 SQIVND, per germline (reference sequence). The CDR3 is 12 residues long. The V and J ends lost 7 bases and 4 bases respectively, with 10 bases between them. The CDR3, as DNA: TGTGCCAGTAATCAGGGAACCTATGGCTACACCTTC. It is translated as CASNQGTYGYTF.

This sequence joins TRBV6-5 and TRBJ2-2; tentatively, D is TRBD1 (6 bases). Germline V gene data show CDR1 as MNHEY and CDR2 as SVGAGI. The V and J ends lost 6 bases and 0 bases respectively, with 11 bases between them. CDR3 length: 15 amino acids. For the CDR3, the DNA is TGTGCCAGCAGCTCAGGGGTTGCGAACACCGGGGAGCTGTTTTTT. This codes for CASSSGVANTGELFF.

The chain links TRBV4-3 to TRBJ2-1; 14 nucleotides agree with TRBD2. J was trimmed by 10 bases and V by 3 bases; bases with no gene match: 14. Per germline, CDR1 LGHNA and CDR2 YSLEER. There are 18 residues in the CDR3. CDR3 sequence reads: CASSQDLPGTSGRREQFF. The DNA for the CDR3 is TGCGCCAGCAGCCAGGATCTCCCGGGGACTAGCGGGAGAAGGGAGCAGTTCTTC.

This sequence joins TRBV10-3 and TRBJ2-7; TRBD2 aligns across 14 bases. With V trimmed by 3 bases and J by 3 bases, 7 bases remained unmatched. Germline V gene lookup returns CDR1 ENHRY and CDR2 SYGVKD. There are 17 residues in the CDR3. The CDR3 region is CAISDRTSGGTYYEQYF. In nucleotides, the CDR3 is TGTGCCATCAGTGACAGGACTAGCGGGGGGACTTACTACGAGCAGTACTTC.

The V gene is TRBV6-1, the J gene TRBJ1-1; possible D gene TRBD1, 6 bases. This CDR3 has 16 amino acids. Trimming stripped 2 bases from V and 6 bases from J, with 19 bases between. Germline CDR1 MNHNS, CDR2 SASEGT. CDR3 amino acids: CASSEFNRARGAEAFF. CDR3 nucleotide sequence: TGTGCCAGCAGTGAATTCAACAGGGCAAGAGGCGCTGAAGCTTTCTTT.

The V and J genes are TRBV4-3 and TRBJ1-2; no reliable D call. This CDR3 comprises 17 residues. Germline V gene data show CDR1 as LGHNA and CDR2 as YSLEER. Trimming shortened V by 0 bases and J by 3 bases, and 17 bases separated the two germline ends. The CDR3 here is CASSQDAAGLTDYGYTF. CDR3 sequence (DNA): TGCGCCAGCAGCCAAGACGCGGCGGGGTTGACTGACTATGGCTACACCTTC.

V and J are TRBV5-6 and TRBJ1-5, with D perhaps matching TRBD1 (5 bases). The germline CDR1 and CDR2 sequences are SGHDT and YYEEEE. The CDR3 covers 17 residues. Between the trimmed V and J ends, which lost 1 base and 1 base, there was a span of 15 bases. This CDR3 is CASSLSQGGTSNQPQHF. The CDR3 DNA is TGTGCCAGCAGCTTGTCCCAGGGAGGTACAAGCAATCAGCCCCAGCATTTT.

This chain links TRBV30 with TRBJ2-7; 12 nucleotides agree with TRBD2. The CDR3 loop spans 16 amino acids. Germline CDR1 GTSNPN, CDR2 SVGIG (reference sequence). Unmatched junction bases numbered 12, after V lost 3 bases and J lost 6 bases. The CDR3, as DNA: TGTGCCTGGAGAACGACTAGCGGGAGTTATGCCGGCGAGCAGTACTTC. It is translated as CAWRTTSGSYAGEQYF.

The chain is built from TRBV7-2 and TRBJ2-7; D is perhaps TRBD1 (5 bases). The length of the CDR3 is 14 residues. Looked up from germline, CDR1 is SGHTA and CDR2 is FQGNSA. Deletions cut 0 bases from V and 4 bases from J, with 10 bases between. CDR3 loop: CASSLAGLNYEQYF. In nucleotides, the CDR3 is TGTGCCAGCAGCTTAGCGGGGCTAAATTACGAGCAGTACTTC.

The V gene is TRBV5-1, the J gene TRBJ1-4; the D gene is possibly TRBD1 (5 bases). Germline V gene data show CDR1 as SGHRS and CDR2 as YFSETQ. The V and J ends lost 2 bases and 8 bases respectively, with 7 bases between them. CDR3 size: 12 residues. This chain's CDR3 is CASSFQGEKLFF. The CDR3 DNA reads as TGCGCCAGCAGCTTCCAGGGAGAAAAACTGTTTTTT.

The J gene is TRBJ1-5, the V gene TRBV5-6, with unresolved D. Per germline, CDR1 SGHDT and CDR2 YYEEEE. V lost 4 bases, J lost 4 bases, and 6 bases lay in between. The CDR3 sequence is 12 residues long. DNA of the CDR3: TGTGCCAGCAGCCTACCAAATCAGCCCCAGCATTTT. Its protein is CASSLPNQPQHF.

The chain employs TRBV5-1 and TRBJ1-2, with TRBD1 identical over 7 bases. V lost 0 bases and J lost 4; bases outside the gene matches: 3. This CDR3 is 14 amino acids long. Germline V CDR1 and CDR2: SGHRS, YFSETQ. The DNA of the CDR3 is TGCGCCAGCAGCTTGGGGGACAGATTCTATGGCTACACCTTC. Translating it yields CASSLGDRFYGYTF.

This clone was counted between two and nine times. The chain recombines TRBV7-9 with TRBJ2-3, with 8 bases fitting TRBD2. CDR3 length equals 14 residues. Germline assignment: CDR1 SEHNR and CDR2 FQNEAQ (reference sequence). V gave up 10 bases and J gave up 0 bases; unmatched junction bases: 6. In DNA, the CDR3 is TGTGCCACATCGGGGGGGTACAGCACAGATACGCAGTATTTT. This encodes CATSGGYSTDTQYF.

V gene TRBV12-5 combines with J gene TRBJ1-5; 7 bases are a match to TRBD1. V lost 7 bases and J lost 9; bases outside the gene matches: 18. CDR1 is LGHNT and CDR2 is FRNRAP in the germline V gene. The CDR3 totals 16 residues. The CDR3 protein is CASAFQGDGYVPPQHF. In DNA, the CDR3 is TGTGCTAGTGCCTTCCAGGGGGACGGATATGTCCCGCCCCAGCATTTT.

The CDR3: CASSPEDIRVGTEAFF. The CDR3 DNA reads as TGCGCCAGCAGCCCCGAGGATATACGGGTAGGCACTGAAGCTTTCTTT. The rearrangement uses TRBV5-1 and TRBJ1-1; D ambiguous. Germline assignment: CDR1 SGHRS and CDR2 YFSETQ. The V and J ends lost 4 bases and 4 bases respectively, with 20 bases between them. The CDR3 consists of 16 residues.

The CDR3, as DNA: TGCAGCGTTGAAAAGACGATACGGGGGGCCCACACCGGGGAGCTGTTTTTT. Translated: CSVEKTIRGAHTGELFF. The chain links TRBV29-1 to TRBJ2-2, with a tentative D call TRBD2 (7 bases). Per the germline V gene, CDR1 is SQVTM and CDR2 is ANQGSEA. Trimming took off 2 bases at V and 3 bases at J, with 19 bases between the two ends. The CDR3 spans 17 residues.

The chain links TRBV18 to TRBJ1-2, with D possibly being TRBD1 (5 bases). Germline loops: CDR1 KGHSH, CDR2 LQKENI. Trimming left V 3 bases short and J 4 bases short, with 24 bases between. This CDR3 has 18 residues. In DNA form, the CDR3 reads TGTGCCAGCTCACCCTTGGACACTTCATCCGGCGGTAGCTATGGCTACACCTTC. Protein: CASSPLDTSSGGSYGYTF.

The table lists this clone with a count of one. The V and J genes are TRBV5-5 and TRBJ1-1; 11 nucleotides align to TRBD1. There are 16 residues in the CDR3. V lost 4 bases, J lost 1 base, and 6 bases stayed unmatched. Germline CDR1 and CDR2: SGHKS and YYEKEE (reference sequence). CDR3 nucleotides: TGTGCCAGCAGCAAGGGGACAGGGGGGGGGAACACTGAAGCTTTCTTT. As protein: CASSKGTGGGNTEAFF.

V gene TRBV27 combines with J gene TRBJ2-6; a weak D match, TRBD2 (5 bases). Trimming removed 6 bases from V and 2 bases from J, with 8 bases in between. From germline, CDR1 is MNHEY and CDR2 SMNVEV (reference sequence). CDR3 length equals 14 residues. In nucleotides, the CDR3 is TGTGCCAGCAGCCGGGATCCTGGGGCCAACGTCCTGACTTTC. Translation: CASSRDPGANVLTF.